This TCR beta chain was captured by sequencing in a study of blood T cell repertoires in COVID-19. The overall study: Whether acute or convalescent, the COVID-19 samples came from the United States, Italy and Spain. Sample material is recorded as cDNA or gDNA derived from T cells, B-cell-depleted T cells, or PBMCs.

In the authors' workflow: The assay estimated nucleated cells by amplifying reference gene primers. Data came from immunoSEQ multiplex PCR; TCRdb stores just in-frame clones and leaves some out. V and J calls and clone size are copied from that table; D and trimming were computed from the DNA. The sample consists of fewer than 150,000 clones, about nine tenths of them appearing once. The CDR3 consists of 12 residues. Germline V lookup: CDR1 SNHLY, CDR2 FYNNEI. The V and J ends lost 7 bases and 1 base respectively, with 8 bases between them. Sequencing input: peripheral blood. The chain links TRBV2 to TRBJ2-7, with D possibly matching TRBD1 (6 bases). The receptor was isolated from a man aged 50-60 years with active or convalescent COVID-19. The CDR3 protein is CASIGGSYEQYF. The CDR3 bases are TGTGCCAGCATAGGGGGATCCTACGAGCAGTACTTC.